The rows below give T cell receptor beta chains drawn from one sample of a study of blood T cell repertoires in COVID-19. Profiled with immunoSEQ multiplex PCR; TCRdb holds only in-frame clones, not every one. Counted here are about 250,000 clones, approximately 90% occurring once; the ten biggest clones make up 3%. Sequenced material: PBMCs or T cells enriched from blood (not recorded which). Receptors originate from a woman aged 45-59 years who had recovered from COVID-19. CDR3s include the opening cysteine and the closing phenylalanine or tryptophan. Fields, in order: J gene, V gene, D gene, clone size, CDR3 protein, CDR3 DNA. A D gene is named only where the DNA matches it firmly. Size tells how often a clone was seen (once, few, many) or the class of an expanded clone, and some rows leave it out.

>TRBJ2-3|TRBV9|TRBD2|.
CASGGSGSFGDTQYF
TGTGCCAGCGGGGGTAGCGGGAGTTTTGGAGATACGCAGTATTTT
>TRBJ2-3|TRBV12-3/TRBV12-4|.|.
CASSSRITDTQYF
TGTGCCAGCAGTTCCAGGATCACAGATACGCAGTATTTT
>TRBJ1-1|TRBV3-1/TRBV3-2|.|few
CASSQVVSGTEAFF
TGTGCCAGCAGCCAAGTTGTCTCGGGCACTGAAGCTTTCTTT
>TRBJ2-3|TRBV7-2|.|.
CASSASSRTGDTQYF
TGTGCCAGCAGCGCCAGTAGCCGAACGGGGGATACGCAGTATTTT
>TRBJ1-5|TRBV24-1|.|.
CATSETEGNQPQHF
TGTGCCACCAGCGAAACTGAGGGCAATCAGCCCCAGCATTTT
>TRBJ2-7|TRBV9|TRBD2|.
CASSVAGGSLYEQYF
TGTGCCAGCAGCGTAGCGGGAGGGAGCCTCTACGAGCAGTACTTC
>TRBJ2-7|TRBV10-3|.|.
CATSDLSSEQYF
TGTGCCACCTCGGACTTGTCATCCGAGCAGTACTTC
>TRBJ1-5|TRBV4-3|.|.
CASSQSQGRGNQPQHF
TGCGCCAGCAGCCAATCACAGGGAAGGGGAAATCAGCCCCAGCATTTT
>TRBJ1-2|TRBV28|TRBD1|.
CASASPGQGIEGYTF
TGTGCCAGCGCAAGTCCGGGACAGGGAATCGAGGGCTACACCTTC
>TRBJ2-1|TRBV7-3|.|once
CATGTGNEQFF
TGTGCCACGGGTACAGGCAATGAGCAGTTCTTC
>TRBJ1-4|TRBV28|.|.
CASLGQSNNEKLFF
TGTGCCAGCCTCGGACAGTCAAATAATGAAAAACTGTTTTTT
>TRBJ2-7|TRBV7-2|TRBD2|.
CASSHSLLLGGRRSYEQYF
TGTGCCAGCAGCCACTCCCTCTTACTGGGCGGGAGGAGGTCCTACGAGCAGTACTTC
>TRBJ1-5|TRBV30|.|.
CAWSVQGQFHQPQHF
TGTGCCTGGAGTGTACAAGGACAGTTCCATCAGCCCCAGCATTTT
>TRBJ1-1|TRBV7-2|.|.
CASSARVMNTEAFF
TGTGCCAGCAGCGCACGGGTTATGAACACTGAAGCTTTCTTT
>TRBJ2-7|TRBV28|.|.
CASSLNWAPYEQYF
TGTGCCAGCAGTTTAAACTGGGCCCCTTACGAGCAGTACTTC
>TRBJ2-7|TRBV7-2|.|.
CASSPRTVSSYEQYF
TGTGCCAGCAGCCCACGGACTGTGAGCTCCTACGAGCAGTACTTC
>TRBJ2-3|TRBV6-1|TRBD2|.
CASSVRPLAGVSDTQYF
TGTGCCAGCAGTGTCCGGCCGCTAGCGGGAGTGTCAGATACGCAGTATTTT
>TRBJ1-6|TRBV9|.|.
CASSALGGGGYNSPLHF
TGTGCCAGCAGCGCGTTGGGGGGAGGGGGTTATAATTCACCCCTCCACTTT
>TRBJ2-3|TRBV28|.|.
CASSTGTIRTDTQYF
TGTGCCAGCAGCACCGGGACAATACGCACAGATACGCAGTATTTT
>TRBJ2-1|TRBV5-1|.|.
CASSSILGAKQFF
TGCGCCAGCAGTTCAATCCTAGGGGCTAAGCAGTTCTTC
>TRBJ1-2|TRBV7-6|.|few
CASSLGTATGLYGYTF
TGTGCCAGCAGCTTAGGGACCGCGACAGGCCTCTATGGCTACACCTTC
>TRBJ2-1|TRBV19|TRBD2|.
CASSLGLAGYNEQFF
TGTGCCAGTAGTTTGGGACTAGCGGGGTACAATGAGCAGTTCTTC
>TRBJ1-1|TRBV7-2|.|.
CASRGGTTQRNTEAFF
TGTGCCAGCCGCGGAGGCACAACCCAAAGGAACACTGAAGCTTTCTTT
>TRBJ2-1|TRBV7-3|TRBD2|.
CASSDGTSPYNEQFF
TGTGCCAGCAGCGACGGGACTAGCCCCTACAATGAGCAGTTCTTC
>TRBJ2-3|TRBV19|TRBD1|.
CASSPRDRAVDTQYF
TGTGCCAGTAGTCCCCGGGACAGGGCGGTAGATACGCAGTATTTT
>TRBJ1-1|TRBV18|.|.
CASSPMDTDEAFF
TGTGCCAGCTCACCCATGGACACTGATGAAGCTTTCTTT
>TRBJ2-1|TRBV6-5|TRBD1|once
CASSYRDRYNEQFF
TGTGCCAGCAGTTACCGGGACAGGTACAATGAGCAGTTCTTC
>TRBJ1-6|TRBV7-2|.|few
CASSLTFGSSYNSPLHF
TGTGCCAGCAGCTTAACCTTTGGGAGCTCCTATAATTCACCCCTCCACTTT
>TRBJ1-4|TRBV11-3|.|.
CASTKPGQGEGNEKLFF
TGTGCCAGCACTAAACCGGGACAAGGTGAGGGTAATGAAAAACTGTTTTTT
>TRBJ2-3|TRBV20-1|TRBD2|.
CSASGSGSTDTQYF
TGCAGTGCTAGTGGTAGCGGGAGCACAGATACGCAGTATTTT
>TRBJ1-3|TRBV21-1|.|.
CATGDSISGNTIYF
TGTGCCACGGGGGACAGCATCTCTGGAAACACCATATATTTT
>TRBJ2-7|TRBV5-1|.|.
CASSLGAGSYEQYF
TGCGCCAGCAGCTTGGGAGCCGGGAGCTACGAGCAGTACTTC
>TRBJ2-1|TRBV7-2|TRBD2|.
CASSPLGSGGSYNEQFF
TGTGCCAGCAGCCCTTTGGGTAGCGGGGGCTCCTACAATGAGCAGTTCTTC
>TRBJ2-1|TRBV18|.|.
CASSPGGRSYNEQFF
TGTGCCAGCTCACCAGGGGGCAGATCTTACAATGAGCAGTTCTTC
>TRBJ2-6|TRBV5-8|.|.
CASMQRAGANVLTF
TGTGCCAGCATGCAGCGAGCTGGGGCCAACGTCCTGACTTTC
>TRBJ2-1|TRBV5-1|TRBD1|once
CASSWTGDNEQFF
TGCGCCAGCAGCTGGACAGGGGACAATGAGCAGTTCTTC
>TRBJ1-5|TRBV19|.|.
CASSRGYGSNQPQHF
TGTGCCAGTAGTCGGGGGTACGGTAGCAATCAGCCCCAGCATTTT
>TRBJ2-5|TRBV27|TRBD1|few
CASSLTGEETQYF
TGTGCCAGCAGTTTAACAGGGGAAGAGACCCAGTACTTC
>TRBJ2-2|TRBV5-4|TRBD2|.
CASSFAGANTGELFF
TGTGCCAGCAGCTTTGCGGGAGCGAACACCGGGGAGCTGTTTTTT
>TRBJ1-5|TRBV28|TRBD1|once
CASSPNPRDRVVGQPQHF
TGTGCCAGCAGTCCAAATCCCCGGGACAGGGTGGTGGGTCAGCCCCAGCATTTT
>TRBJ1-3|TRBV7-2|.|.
CASSFEYSGNTIYF
TGTGCCAGCAGCTTCGAGTACTCTGGAAACACCATATATTTT
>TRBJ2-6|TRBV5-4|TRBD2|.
CASSPGGKSGANVLTF
TGTGCCAGCAGCCCGGGGGGGAAGTCTGGGGCCAACGTCCTGACTTTC
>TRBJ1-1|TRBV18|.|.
CASSRDKNTEAFF
TGTGCCAGCTCGCGCGACAAGAACACTGAAGCTTTCTTT
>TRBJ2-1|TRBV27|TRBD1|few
CASSPLGQNDEQFF
TGTGCCAGCAGTCCCCTGGGACAGAACGATGAGCAGTTCTTC
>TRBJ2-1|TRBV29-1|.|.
CSVAWRGRNEQFF
TGCAGCGTGGCTTGGCGGGGTCGTAATGAGCAGTTCTTC
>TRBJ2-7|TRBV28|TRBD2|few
CASSPHRTSGSEQYF
TGTGCCAGCAGCCCACACAGGACTAGCGGGAGCGAGCAGTACTTC
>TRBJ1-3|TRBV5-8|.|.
CASSLTSSSGNTIYF
TGTGCCAGCAGCCTAACCTCGAGCTCTGGAAACACCATATATTTT
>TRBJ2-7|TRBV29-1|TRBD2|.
CSVGGSYEQYF
TGCAGCGTTGGCGGGAGTTACGAGCAGTACTTC
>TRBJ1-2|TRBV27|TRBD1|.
CASRDPGQGRGNGYTF
TGTGCCAGCAGGGATCCGGGACAGGGGAGGGGAAATGGCTACACCTTC
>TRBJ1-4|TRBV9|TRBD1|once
CASSPRQGPPTNEKLFF
TGTGCCAGCAGCCCCAGACAGGGCCCTCCAACTAATGAAAAACTGTTTTTT
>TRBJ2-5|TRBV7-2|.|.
CASSPQPRSIGQETQYF
TGTGCCAGCAGCCCCCAGCCAAGGAGCATTGGGCAAGAGACCCAGTACTTC
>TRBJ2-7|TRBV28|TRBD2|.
CASSPTSGTYEQYF
TGTGCCAGCAGTCCGACTAGCGGGACCTACGAGCAGTACTTC
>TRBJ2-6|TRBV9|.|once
CASSSRRASGANVLTF
TGTGCCAGCAGCAGCCGGAGGGCTTCTGGGGCCAACGTCCTGACTTTC
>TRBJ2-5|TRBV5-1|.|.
CASSLGQPGTQYF
TGCGCCAGCAGCTTGGGACAGCCAGGGACCCAGTACTTC
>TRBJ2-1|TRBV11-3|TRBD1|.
CASSVGTGGHNEQFF
TGTGCCAGCAGCGTAGGGACAGGGGGGCACAATGAGCAGTTCTTC